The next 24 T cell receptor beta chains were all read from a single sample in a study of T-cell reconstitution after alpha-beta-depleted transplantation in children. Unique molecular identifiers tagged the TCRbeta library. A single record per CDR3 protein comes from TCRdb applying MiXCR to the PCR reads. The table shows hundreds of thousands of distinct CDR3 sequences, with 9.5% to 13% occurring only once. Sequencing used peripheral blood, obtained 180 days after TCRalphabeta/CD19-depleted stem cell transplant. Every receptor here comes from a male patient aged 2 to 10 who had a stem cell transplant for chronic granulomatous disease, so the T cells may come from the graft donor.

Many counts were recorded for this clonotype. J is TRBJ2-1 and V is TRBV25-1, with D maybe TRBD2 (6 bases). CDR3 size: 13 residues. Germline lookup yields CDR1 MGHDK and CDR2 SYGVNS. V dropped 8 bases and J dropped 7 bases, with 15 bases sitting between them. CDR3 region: CASGRDFANEQFF. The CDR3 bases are TGTGCCAGCGGCCGGGACTTCGCTAATGAGCAGTTCTTC.

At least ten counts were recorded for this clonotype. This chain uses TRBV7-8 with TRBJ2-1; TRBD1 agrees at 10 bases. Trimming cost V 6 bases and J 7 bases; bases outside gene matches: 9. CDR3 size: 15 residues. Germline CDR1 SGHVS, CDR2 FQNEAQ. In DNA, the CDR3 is TGTGCCAGCAGGGAGCCGGGACAGGGGAGGAATGAGCAGTTCTTC. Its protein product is CASREPGQGRNEQFF.

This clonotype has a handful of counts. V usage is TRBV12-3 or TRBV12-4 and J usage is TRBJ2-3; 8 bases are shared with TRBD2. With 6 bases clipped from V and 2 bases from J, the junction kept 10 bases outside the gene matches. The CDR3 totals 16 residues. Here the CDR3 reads CASSPGGGLPTDTQYF. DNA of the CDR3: TGTGCCAGCAGCCCGGGGGGGGGACTTCCCACAGATACGCAGTATTTT.

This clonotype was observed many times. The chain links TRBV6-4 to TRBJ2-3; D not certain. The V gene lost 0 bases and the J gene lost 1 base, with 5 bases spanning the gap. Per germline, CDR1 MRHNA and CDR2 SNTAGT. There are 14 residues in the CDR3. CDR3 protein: CASSDSRGTDTQYF. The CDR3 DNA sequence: TGTGCCAGCAGTGACTCGAGAGGCACAGATACGCAGTATTTT.

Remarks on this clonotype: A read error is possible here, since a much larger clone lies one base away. This chain's CDR3 is CASSFVSPHEQFF. In DNA, the CDR3 is TGCGCCAGCAGCTTTGTCTCGCCCCACGAGCAGTTCTTC. The chain couples TRBV5-1 to TRBJ2-1; the D is unclear. The CDR3 length is 13 residues. V gave up 2 bases and J gave up 10 bases, with 13 bases separating them. Germline lookup yields CDR1 SGHRS and CDR2 YFSETQ.

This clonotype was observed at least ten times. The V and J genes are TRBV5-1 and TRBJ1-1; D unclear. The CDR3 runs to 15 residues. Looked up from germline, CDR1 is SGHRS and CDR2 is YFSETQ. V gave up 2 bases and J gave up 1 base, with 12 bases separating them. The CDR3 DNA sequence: TGCGCCAGCAGCTTCCGACGATCAGCGAACACTGAAGCTTTCTTT. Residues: CASSFRRSANTEAFF.

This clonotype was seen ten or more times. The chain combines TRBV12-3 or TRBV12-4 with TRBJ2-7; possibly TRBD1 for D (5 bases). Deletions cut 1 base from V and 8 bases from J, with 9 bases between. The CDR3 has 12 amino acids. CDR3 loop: CASSLVLDKQYF. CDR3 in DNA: TGTGCCAGCAGTTTAGTCTTGGACAAGCAGTACTTC.

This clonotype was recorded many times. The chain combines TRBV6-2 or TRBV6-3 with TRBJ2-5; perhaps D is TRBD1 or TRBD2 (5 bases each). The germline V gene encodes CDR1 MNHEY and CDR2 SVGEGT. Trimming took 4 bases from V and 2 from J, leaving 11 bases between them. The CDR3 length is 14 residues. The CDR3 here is CASSFMWGQETQYF. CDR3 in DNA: TGTGCCAGCAGTTTCATGTGGGGGCAAGAGACCCAGTACTTC.

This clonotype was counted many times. The CDR3 DNA follows: TGTGCCAGCAGTTTATCGGCAGGGTTCGTTGGCTACACCTTC. Translated, it gives CASSLSAGFVGYTF. The chain carries TRBV27 and TRBJ1-2; weak D call: TRBD1 (5 bases). The length of the CDR3 is 14 residues. Germline V gives CDR1 MNHEY, CDR2 SMNVEV (reference sequence). Trimming left V 0 bases short and J 7 bases short, with 12 bases between.

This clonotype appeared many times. CDR3: CASSWTGENIQYF. The CDR3 nucleotides are TGTGCCAGCAGTTGGACAGGGGAAAACATTCAGTACTTC. The V and J genes are TRBV12-3 or TRBV12-4 and TRBJ2-4, with 9 positions matching TRBD1. CDR3 length: 13 residues. The V gene end was trimmed by 4 bases and the J gene end by 5 bases; junction bases not matched to a gene: 0.

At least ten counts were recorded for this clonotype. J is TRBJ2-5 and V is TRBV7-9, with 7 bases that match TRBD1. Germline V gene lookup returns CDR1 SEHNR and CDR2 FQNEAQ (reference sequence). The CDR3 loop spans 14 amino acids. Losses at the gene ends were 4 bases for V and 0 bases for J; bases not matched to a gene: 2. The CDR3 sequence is CASSSTGHQETQYF. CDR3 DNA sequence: TGTGCCAGCAGCTCGACAGGGCACCAAGAGACCCAGTACTTC. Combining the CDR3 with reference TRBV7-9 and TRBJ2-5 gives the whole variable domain DTGVSQNPRHKITKRGQNVTFRCDPISEHNRLYWYRQTLGQGPEFLTYFQNEAQLEKSRLLSDRFSAERPKGSFSTLEIQRTEQGDSAMYLCASSSTGHQETQYFGPGTRLLVL.

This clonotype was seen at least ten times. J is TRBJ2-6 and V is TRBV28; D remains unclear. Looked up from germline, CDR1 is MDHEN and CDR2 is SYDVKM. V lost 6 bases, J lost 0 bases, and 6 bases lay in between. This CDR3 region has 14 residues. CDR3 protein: CASSTASGANVLTF. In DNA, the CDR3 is TGTGCCAGCAGCACAGCCTCTGGGGCCAACGTCCTGACTTTC.

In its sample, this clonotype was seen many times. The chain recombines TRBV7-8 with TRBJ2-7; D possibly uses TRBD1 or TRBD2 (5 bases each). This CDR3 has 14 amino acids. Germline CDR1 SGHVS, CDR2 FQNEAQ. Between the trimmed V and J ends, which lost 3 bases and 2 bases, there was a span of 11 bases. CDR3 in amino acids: CASSFFREPYEQYF. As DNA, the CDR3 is TGTGCCAGCAGCTTTTTCAGGGAGCCCTACGAGCAGTACTTC.

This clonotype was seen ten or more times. The CDR3 region is CASSHHRNADTQYF. The CDR3 nucleotides read TGTGCCAGCAGCCACCACCGAAACGCAGATACGCAGTATTTT. The chain uses TRBV12-3 or TRBV12-4 and TRBJ2-3; unclear D gene. The CDR3 extends over 14 amino acids. V gave up 6 bases and J gave up 4 bases, with 14 bases separating them.

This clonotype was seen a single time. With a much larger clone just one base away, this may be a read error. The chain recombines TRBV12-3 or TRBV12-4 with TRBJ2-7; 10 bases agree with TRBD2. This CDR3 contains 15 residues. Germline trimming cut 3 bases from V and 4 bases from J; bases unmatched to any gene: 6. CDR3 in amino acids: CASSFQRGGRYEQYF. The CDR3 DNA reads TGTGCCAGCAGTTTCCAGCGGGGGGGCAGATACGAGCAGTACTTC.

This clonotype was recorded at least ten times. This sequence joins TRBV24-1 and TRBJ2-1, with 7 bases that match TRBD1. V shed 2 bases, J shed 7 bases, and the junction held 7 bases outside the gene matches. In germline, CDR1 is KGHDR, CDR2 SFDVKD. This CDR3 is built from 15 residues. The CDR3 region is CATSDSGTVRNEQFF. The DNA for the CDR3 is TGTGCCACCAGTGATTCCGGGACAGTTCGAAATGAGCAGTTCTTC.

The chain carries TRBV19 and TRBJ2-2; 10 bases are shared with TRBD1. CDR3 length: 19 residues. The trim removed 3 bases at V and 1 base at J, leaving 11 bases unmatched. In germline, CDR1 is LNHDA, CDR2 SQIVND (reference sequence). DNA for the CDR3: TGTGCCAGTAGTATGAAGGGGACAGGGGCCGACCTGAACACCGGGGAGCTGTTTTTT. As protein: CASSMKGTGADLNTGELFF. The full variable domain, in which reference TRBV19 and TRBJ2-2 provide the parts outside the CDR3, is DGGITQSPKYLFRKEGQNVTLSCEQNLNHDAMYWYRQDPGQGLRLIYYSQIVNDFQKGDIAEGYSVSREKKESFPLTVTSAQKNPTAFYLCASSMKGTGADLNTGELFFGEGSRLTVL.

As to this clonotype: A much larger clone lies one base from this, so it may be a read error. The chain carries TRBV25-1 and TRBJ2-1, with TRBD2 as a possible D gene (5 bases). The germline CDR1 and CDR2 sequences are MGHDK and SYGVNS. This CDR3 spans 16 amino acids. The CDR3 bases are TGTGCCAGCAGTGAAGTGGCGGGCCACTCCTACAATAAGCAGTTCTTC. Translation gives CASSEVAGHSYNKQFF.

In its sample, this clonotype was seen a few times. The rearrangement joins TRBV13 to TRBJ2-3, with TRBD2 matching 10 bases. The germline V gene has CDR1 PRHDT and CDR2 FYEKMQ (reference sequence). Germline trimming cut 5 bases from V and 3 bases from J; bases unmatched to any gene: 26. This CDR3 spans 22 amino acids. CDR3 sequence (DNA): TGTGCCAGCAGCACAGCCCAGACGTGGGGGGCGGCTAGCGGGAGATGGACAGATACGCAGTATTTT. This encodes CASSTAQTWGAASGRWTDTQYF.

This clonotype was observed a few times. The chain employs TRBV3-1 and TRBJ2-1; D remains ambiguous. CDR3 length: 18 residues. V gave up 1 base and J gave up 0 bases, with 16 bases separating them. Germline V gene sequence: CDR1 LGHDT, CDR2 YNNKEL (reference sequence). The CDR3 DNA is TGTGCCAGCAGCCAAGGACCTTGGCTCCTGAGCTCCTACAATGAGCAGTTCTTC. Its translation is CASSQGPWLLSSYNEQFF.

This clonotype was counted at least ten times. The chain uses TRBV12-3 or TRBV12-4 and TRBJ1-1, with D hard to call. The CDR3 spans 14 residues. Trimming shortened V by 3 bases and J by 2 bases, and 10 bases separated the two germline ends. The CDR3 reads CASSLFEGNTEAFF. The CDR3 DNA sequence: TGTGCCAGCAGTTTGTTCGAGGGTAACACTGAAGCTTTCTTT.

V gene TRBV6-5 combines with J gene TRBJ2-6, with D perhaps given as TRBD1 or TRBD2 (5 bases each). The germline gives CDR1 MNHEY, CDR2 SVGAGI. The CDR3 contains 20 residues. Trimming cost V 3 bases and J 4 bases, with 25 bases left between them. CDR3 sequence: CASSYKGPVEYSSGANVLTF. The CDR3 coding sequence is TGTGCCAGCAGTTATAAGGGACCCGTAGAGTACTCCTCGGGGGCCAACGTCCTGACTTTC.

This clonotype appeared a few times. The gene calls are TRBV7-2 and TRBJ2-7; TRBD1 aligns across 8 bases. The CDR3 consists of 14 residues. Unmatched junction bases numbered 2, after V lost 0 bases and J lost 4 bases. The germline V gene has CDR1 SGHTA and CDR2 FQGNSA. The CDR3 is CASSLAHRGYEQYF. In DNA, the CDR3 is TGTGCCAGCAGCTTAGCGCACAGGGGGTACGAGCAGTACTTC. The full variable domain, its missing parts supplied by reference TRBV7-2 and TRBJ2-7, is GAGVSQSPSNKVTEKGKDVELRCDPISGHTALYWYRQSLGQGLEFLIYFQGNSAPDKSGLPSDRFSAERTGGSVSTLTIQRTQQEDSAVYLCASSLAHRGYEQYFGPGTRLTVT.

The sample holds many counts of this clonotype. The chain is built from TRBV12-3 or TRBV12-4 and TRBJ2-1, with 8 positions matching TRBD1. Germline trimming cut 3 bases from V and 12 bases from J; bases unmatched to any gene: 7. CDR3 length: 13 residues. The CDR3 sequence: CASSLLGTGGQFF. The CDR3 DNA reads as TGTGCCAGCAGTTTGCTCGGGACAGGAGGGCAGTTCTTC.